This T cell receptor beta chain was sequenced during a study of shared clonotypes between healthy human individuals. The method was immunoSEQ multiplex PCR; TCRdb's version includes in-frame clones alone and lacks a portion of them. The sample carries 900,000 to 1,200,000 clones, around 78% recorded once. Germline V gene lookup returns CDR1 SGHNT and CDR2 YYREEE (reference sequence). The CDR3 has 14 amino acids. V shed 5 bases and J shed 1 base, with 9 bases lying between them. This clone was observed a single time. Sequenced input: memory CD4+ T cells from PBMCs. This sample's subset: CD45RA-negative fraction. The rearrangement uses TRBV5-4 and TRBJ2-2; tentative D call: TRBD1 (6 bases). This TCR was recovered from a man in his late teens or twenties in good health. Some clones in this sample may be carry-over from other donors' samples. CDR3 sequence (DNA): TGTGCCAGCAGTAAACAGGGGAACACCGGGGAGCTGTTTTTT. Translated: CASSKQGNTGELFF.